The rows below give T cell receptor beta chains drawn from one sample of a study of shared clonotypes between healthy human individuals. Assay used: immunoSEQ multiplex PCR; TCRdb lists only in-frame clones, some missing. The sample has about 330,000 clones; around 87% are singletons. Source material: memory CD8+ T cells sorted from blood. All receptors come from a man aged 18 to 29 in good health. CDR3s include the opening cysteine and the closing phenylalanine or tryptophan. The D gene is left open where the match is weak. Clone size is shown for a subset of rows, as once, few, many or a class of expanded clone.

v_gene: TRBV9; d_gene: .; abundance: .; j_gene: TRBJ2-6; CDR3nt: TGTGCCAGCAGCGCTAACAAAAGCCCTGGGGCCAACGTCCTGACTTTC; CDR3aa: CASSANKSPGANVLTF
v_gene: TRBV7-9; d_gene: .; abundance: .; j_gene: TRBJ2-1; CDR3nt: TGTGCCAGCAGCTTAGGATCCGGAACGTACAATGAGCAGTTCTTC; CDR3aa: CASSLGSGTYNEQFF
v_gene: TRBV6-5; d_gene: .; abundance: .; j_gene: TRBJ2-1; CDR3nt: TGTGCCAGCAGCCCCTTTCAGGGAAACAATGAGCAGTTCTTC; CDR3aa: CASSPFQGNNEQFF
v_gene: TRBV13; d_gene: TRBD2; abundance: .; j_gene: TRBJ2-1; CDR3nt: TGTGCCAGCAGCTTTTGGGGAGGGATGAGGCATGAGCAGTTCTTC; CDR3aa: CASSFWGGMRHEQFF
v_gene: TRBV19; d_gene: .; abundance: few; j_gene: TRBJ2-7; CDR3nt: TGTGCCAGTAGTCCAGGGACGGGCTCCTACGAGCAGTACTTC; CDR3aa: CASSPGTGSYEQYF
v_gene: TRBV4-1; d_gene: .; abundance: .; j_gene: TRBJ1-2; CDR3nt: TGCGCCAGCAGCCAAGATCACAGTTCCTATGGCTACACCTTC; CDR3aa: CASSQDHSSYGYTF
v_gene: TRBV4-3; d_gene: TRBD2; abundance: .; j_gene: TRBJ2-7; CDR3nt: TGCGCCAGCAGCCAAGCCCTAGCGGGAGGGTCCTACGAGCAGTACTTC; CDR3aa: CASSQALAGGSYEQYF
v_gene: TRBV27; d_gene: TRBD1; abundance: .; j_gene: TRBJ2-7; CDR3nt: TGTGCCAGCAGTTTATTGGCGGGACAGGGGAGCTCCTACGAGCAGTACTTC; CDR3aa: CASSLLAGQGSSYEQYF
v_gene: TRBV4-1; d_gene: .; abundance: .; j_gene: TRBJ1-3; CDR3nt: TGCGCCAGCAGCCAAGATCCCGCGGCCCCCTCTGGAAACACCATATATTTT; CDR3aa: CASSQDPAAPSGNTIYF
v_gene: TRBV7-8; d_gene: .; abundance: .; j_gene: TRBJ2-7; CDR3nt: TGTGCCAGCAGCTTAGTTGGAGGGACCTACGAGCAGTACTTC; CDR3aa: CASSLVGGTYEQYF
v_gene: TRBV4-1; d_gene: TRBD2; abundance: .; j_gene: TRBJ2-3; CDR3nt: TGCGCCAGCAGCCCCCTACGGGGACTAGCGGGTTACACAGATACGCAGTATTTT; CDR3aa: CASSPLRGLAGYTDTQYF
v_gene: TRBV2; d_gene: .; abundance: .; j_gene: TRBJ1-3; CDR3nt: TGTGCCAGCAGCGACCCTAGACAGAGGAGTCCCTCTGGAAACACCATATATTTT; CDR3aa: CASSDPRQRSPSGNTIYF
v_gene: TRBV10-2; d_gene: .; abundance: few; j_gene: TRBJ1-5; CDR3nt: TGCGCCAGCAGTGAGTCCTGGAGCATTAATAGCAATCAGCCCCAGCATTTT; CDR3aa: CASSESWSINSNQPQHF
v_gene: TRBV9; d_gene: .; abundance: .; j_gene: TRBJ1-2; CDR3nt: TGTGCCAGCAGCGTAGGACGGCGAGGGTATGGCTACACCTTC; CDR3aa: CASSVGRRGYGYTF
v_gene: TRBV19; d_gene: .; abundance: .; j_gene: TRBJ2-5; CDR3nt: TGTGCCAGTAGTATTAAGGGGGGGACCCAGTACTTC; CDR3aa: CASSIKGGTQYF
v_gene: TRBV2; d_gene: TRBD1; abundance: .; j_gene: TRBJ1-5; CDR3nt: TGTGCCAGCAGTGAAGGGACAGGGGGTTCCCCTCCCCAGCATTTT; CDR3aa: CASSEGTGGSPPQHF
v_gene: TRBV28; d_gene: TRBD1; abundance: .; j_gene: TRBJ2-1; CDR3nt: TGTGCCAGCAGTCGCTGGGACAGCTTAGAAACATACAATGAGCAGTTCTTC; CDR3aa: CASSRWDSLETYNEQFF
v_gene: TRBV10-3; d_gene: .; abundance: once; j_gene: TRBJ2-1; CDR3nt: TGTGCCATCAGTGATCCGACATTACCCTACAATGAGCAGTTCTTC; CDR3aa: CAISDPTLPYNEQFF
v_gene: TRBV27; d_gene: .; abundance: .; j_gene: TRBJ2-7; CDR3nt: TGTGCCAGCAGCATAATGGGCCCCAGGCTCTACGAGCAGTACTTC; CDR3aa: CASSIMGPRLYEQYF
v_gene: TRBV5-8; d_gene: .; abundance: .; j_gene: TRBJ2-2; CDR3nt: TGTGCCAGCAGCTTGAGGGCAGGGTACACCGGGGAGCTGTTTTTT; CDR3aa: CASSLRAGYTGELFF
v_gene: TRBV29-1; d_gene: .; abundance: .; j_gene: TRBJ1-2; CDR3nt: TGCAGCGTTAATGGGAAAGGATGGGGAGGCTACACCTTC; CDR3aa: CSVNGKGWGGYTF
v_gene: TRBV4-1; d_gene: .; abundance: .; j_gene: TRBJ2-3; CDR3nt: TGCGCCAGCAGCCAAGAAACAGCCACCCTGGATACGCAGTATTTT; CDR3aa: CASSQETATLDTQYF
v_gene: TRBV5-1; d_gene: .; abundance: .; j_gene: TRBJ1-2; CDR3nt: TGCGCCAGCAGTTCGTCAGGGATTGGCTACACCTTC; CDR3aa: CASSSSGIGYTF
v_gene: TRBV5-6; d_gene: .; abundance: .; j_gene: TRBJ2-7; CDR3nt: TGTGCCAGCAGCCAGACTAGGTCCTACGAGCAGTACTTC; CDR3aa: CASSQTRSYEQYF
v_gene: TRBV18; d_gene: .; abundance: once; j_gene: TRBJ1-3; CDR3nt: TGTGCCAGCTCACCACCGTTGGGGGACGAGGACACCATATATTTT; CDR3aa: CASSPPLGDEDTIYF
v_gene: TRBV11-2; d_gene: .; abundance: many; j_gene: TRBJ2-7; CDR3nt: TGTGCCAGCAGCTTAGCCTACGAGCAGTACTTC; CDR3aa: CASSLAYEQYF
v_gene: TRBV28; d_gene: .; abundance: .; j_gene: TRBJ2-7; CDR3nt: TGTGCCAGCAGTCTTTTACGGAGTTCCTACGGGCAGTACTTC; CDR3aa: CASSLLRSSYGQYF
v_gene: TRBV4-3; d_gene: .; abundance: .; j_gene: TRBJ2-5; CDR3nt: TGCGCCAGCAGCCAAGATAGGGGAAGTGAGAATTCGGAGACCCAGTACTTC; CDR3aa: CASSQDRGSENSETQYF
v_gene: TRBV4-1; d_gene: TRBD1; abundance: .; j_gene: TRBJ2-7; CDR3nt: TGCGCCAGCAGCCAAGAAGGGTTTCGGGACAGCAGCTCCTACGAGCAGTACTTC; CDR3aa: CASSQEGFRDSSSYEQYF
v_gene: TRBV5-1; d_gene: .; abundance: .; j_gene: TRBJ2-7; CDR3nt: TGCGCCAGCAGCTTGGCTACAGATTTCTCCTACGAGCAGTACTTC; CDR3aa: CASSLATDFSYEQYF
v_gene: TRBV4-3; d_gene: .; abundance: .; j_gene: TRBJ2-3; CDR3nt: TGCGCCAGCAGCCAAGGTATCCCCCCGGGCACAGATACGCAGTATTTT; CDR3aa: CASSQGIPPGTDTQYF
v_gene: TRBV5-4; d_gene: .; abundance: .; j_gene: TRBJ2-5; CDR3nt: TGTGCCAGCAGCTTGACAGGTCCTCAAGAGACCCAGTACTTC; CDR3aa: CASSLTGPQETQYF
v_gene: TRBV15; d_gene: .; abundance: .; j_gene: TRBJ1-2; CDR3nt: TGTGCCACCAGCCGGACCTTGGGGGGCCGCTATGGCTACACCTTC; CDR3aa: CATSRTLGGRYGYTF
v_gene: TRBV11-2; d_gene: .; abundance: .; j_gene: TRBJ1-2; CDR3nt: TGTGCCAGCAGCTTGGGGTCCTATGGCTACACCTTC; CDR3aa: CASSLGSYGYTF
v_gene: TRBV5-1; d_gene: TRBD2; abundance: .; j_gene: TRBJ2-1; CDR3nt: TGCGCCAGCAGCACTGGGACTAGCGGGAGGGCCAAAGAGCAGTTCTTC; CDR3aa: CASSTGTSGRAKEQFF
v_gene: TRBV6-1; d_gene: TRBD2; abundance: .; j_gene: TRBJ2-5; CDR3nt: TGTGCCAGCAGTGCTCCGGGACTAGCCATTCAAGAGACCCAGTACTTC; CDR3aa: CASSAPGLAIQETQYF
v_gene: TRBV4-1; d_gene: .; abundance: .; j_gene: TRBJ1-5; CDR3nt: TGCGCCAGCAGCCAAGACTTAGGGGTTCAGCCCCAGCATTTT; CDR3aa: CASSQDLGVQPQHF
v_gene: TRBV7-9; d_gene: .; abundance: .; j_gene: TRBJ1-1; CDR3nt: TGTGCCAGCAGCTTAGTAAGAGGGGAGGTTTACACTGAAGCTTTCTTT; CDR3aa: CASSLVRGEVYTEAFF
v_gene: TRBV6-1; d_gene: .; abundance: once; j_gene: TRBJ1-1; CDR3nt: TGTGCCAGCAGTGAACCGCTCATGAACACTGAAGCTTTCTTT; CDR3aa: CASSEPLMNTEAFF
v_gene: TRBV5-6; d_gene: TRBD2; abundance: .; j_gene: TRBJ2-5; CDR3nt: TGTGCCAGCAGCTTGGAAGCGGGGAAGACCCAGTACTTC; CDR3aa: CASSLEAGKTQYF
v_gene: TRBV6-6; d_gene: TRBD1; abundance: few; j_gene: TRBJ2-2; CDR3nt: TGTGCCAGCAGTCACAGGGACAGGGGGAACACCGGGGAGCTGTTTTTT; CDR3aa: CASSHRDRGNTGELFF
v_gene: TRBV19; d_gene: .; abundance: many; j_gene: TRBJ1-5; CDR3nt: TGTGCCAGTAGTATGGGACTCGGTCAGCCCCAGCATTTT; CDR3aa: CASSMGLGQPQHF
v_gene: TRBV4-1; d_gene: TRBD1; abundance: .; j_gene: TRBJ1-1; CDR3nt: TGCGCCAGCCGTTGGGAGGGGGCAGGGGATAGTGAAGCTTTCTTT; CDR3aa: CASRWEGAGDSEAFF